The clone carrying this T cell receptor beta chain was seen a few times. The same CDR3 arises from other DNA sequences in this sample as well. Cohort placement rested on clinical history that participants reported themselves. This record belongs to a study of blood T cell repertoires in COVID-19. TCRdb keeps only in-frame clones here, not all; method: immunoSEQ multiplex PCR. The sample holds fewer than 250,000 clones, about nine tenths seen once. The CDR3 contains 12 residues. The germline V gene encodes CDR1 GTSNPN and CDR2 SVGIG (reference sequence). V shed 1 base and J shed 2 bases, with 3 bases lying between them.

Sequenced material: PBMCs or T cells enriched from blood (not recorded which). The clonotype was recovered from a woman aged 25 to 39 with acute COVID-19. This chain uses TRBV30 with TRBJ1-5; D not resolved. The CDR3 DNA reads TGTGCCTGGAGTGGCGGCAATCAGCCCCAGCATTTT. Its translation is CAWSGGNQPQHF. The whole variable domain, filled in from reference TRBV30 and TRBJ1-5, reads SQTIHQWPATLVQPVGSPLSLECTVEGTSNPNLYWYRQAAGRGLQLLFYSVGIGQISSEVPQNLSASRPQDRQFILSSKKLLLSDSGFYLCAWSGGNQPQHFGDGTRLSIL.